Listed here are 16 T cell receptor beta chains from one sample, sequenced in a study of shared clonotypes between healthy human individuals. Here immunoSEQ multiplex PCR was the method, and the copy in TCRdb shows in-frame clones only, minus some. The sample contains some 2,000,000 clones, roughly 95% of which appear only once. The sample consisted of naive CD4+ T cells sorted from blood. Subset defined: CD45RA+ positively selected. These receptors were collected from a man aged 18 to 29 in good health.

The chain carries TRBV10-3 and TRBJ1-2; no reliable D call. Trimming left V 2 bases short and J 1 base short, with 8 bases between. Germline CDR1 reads ENHRY; CDR2 reads SYGVKD. The CDR3 runs to 14 residues. This chain's CDR3 is CAISETQDNYGYTF. In nucleotides, the CDR3 is TGTGCCATCAGTGAGACGCAGGATAACTATGGCTACACCTTC.

Only one count was recorded for this clone. This rearrangement joins TRBV4-1 to TRBJ1-6; D gene uncertain. The CDR3 length is 18 residues. The V end was cut by 0 bases, the J end by 3 bases, with 15 bases between. Germline V gives CDR1 MGHRA, CDR2 YSYEKL. CDR3 in amino acids: CASSQEGPGIDYNSPLHF. As DNA, the CDR3 is TGCGCCAGCAGCCAAGAGGGTCCAGGAATCGACTATAATTCACCCCTCCACTTT.

The chain links TRBV19 to TRBJ1-2; 9 bases agree with TRBD1. Trimming took 4 bases from V and 7 from J; bases not matched to a gene: 7. The CDR3 extends over 14 amino acids. Germline V CDR1 and CDR2: LNHDA, SQIVND (reference sequence). The CDR3 spells CASSKKGQGFGYTF. The CDR3 DNA follows: TGTGCCAGTAGTAAAAAGGGACAGGGTTTTGGCTACACCTTC.

The V call is TRBV6-5, the J call TRBJ2-2, with a possible D match to TRBD1 (6 bases). Germline loops: CDR1 MNHEY, CDR2 SVGAGI. CDR3 length: 15 amino acids. V lost 0 bases and J lost 5, with 10 bases in between. The CDR3 coding sequence is TGTGCCAGCAGTTACTCGGACAGACTTACCGGGGAGCTGTTTTTT. Protein: CASSYSDRLTGELFF.

V usage is TRBV7-9 and J usage is TRBJ1-1, with a possible D match to TRBD1 (5 bases). The CDR3 is 17 amino acids. The V end was cut by 0 bases, the J end by 0 bases, with 14 bases between. Per germline, CDR1 SEHNR and CDR2 FQNEAQ (reference sequence). The CDR3 DNA reads TGTGCCAGCAGCTTAGCCAGGGTAAGGGCCATGAACACTGAAGCTTTCTTT. Encoded protein: CASSLARVRAMNTEAFF.

As to this clone: This sample includes further DNA sequences coding for the same CDR3. The chain employs TRBV9 and TRBJ2-7; D gene unclear. The CDR3 has 14 amino acids. Per the germline V gene, CDR1 is SGDLS and CDR2 is YYNGEE. V was pared by 0 bases and J by 0 bases, with 7 bases between. In DNA, the CDR3 is TGTGCCAGCAGCGTAGATAGCAGCTCCTACGAGCAGTACTTC. Translation gives CASSVDSSSYEQYF. Looking up the rest from reference TRBV9 and TRBJ2-7 gives the full variable domain: DSGVTQTPKHLITATGQRVTLRCSPRSGDLSVYWYQQSLDQGLQFLIQYYNGEERAKGNILERFSAQQFPDLHSELNLSSLELGDSALYFCASSVDSSSYEQYFGPGTRLTVT.

Details on this clone: The sample contains more than one DNA sequence encoding this CDR3. The V call is TRBV11-2, the J call TRBJ2-7; D could derive from TRBD1 or TRBD2 (5 bases each). The CDR3 covers 12 residues. Trimming shortened V by 3 bases and J by 4 bases, and 7 bases separated the two germline ends. In germline, CDR1 is SGHAT, CDR2 FQNNGV. The CDR3 loop is CASSFGGYEQYF. The CDR3 region has the DNA TGTGCCAGCAGCTTTGGGGGTTACGAGCAGTACTTC.

This clone was seen only a few times. The chain employs TRBV18 and TRBJ1-4; unclear D gene. Trimming cost V 3 bases and J 5 bases, with 10 bases left between them. The germline V gene encodes CDR1 KGHSH and CDR2 LQKENI. The CDR3 runs 14 residues. The CDR3 is CASSPSPRNEKLFF. As DNA, the CDR3 is TGTGCCAGCTCACCCTCACCGAGGAATGAAAAACTGTTTTTT.

The chain has TRBV7-8 and TRBJ1-4; TRBD1 aligns across 11 bases. J gave up 2 bases and V 4 bases, and 15 bases lay outside the gene matches. The CDR3 spans 20 residues. Germline V gene data show CDR1 as SGHVS and CDR2 as FQNEAQ. The CDR3 here is CASSSGQGAKRGFTNEKLFF. The CDR3, as DNA: TGTGCCAGCAGCTCTGGACAGGGGGCAAAGAGGGGATTCACTAATGAAAAACTGTTTTTT.

J is TRBJ1-6 and V is TRBV4-1, with 9 bases that match TRBD1. The V segment lost 2 bases and the J segment 9 bases; nucleotides outside the gene matches: 8. The CDR3 has 16 residues. Germline CDR1 and CDR2: MGHRA and YSYEKL. The CDR3, as DNA: TGCGCCAGCAGCCAACCCGTCGGGACAGGGATTTCACCCCTCCACTTT. Protein sequence: CASSQPVGTGISPLHF.

V is TRBV4-1 and J is TRBJ2-5, with D unclear. Germline V gene sequence: CDR1 MGHRA, CDR2 YSYEKL. V lost 1 base and J 4 bases, leaving 7 bases between the germline ends. This CDR3 contains 13 residues. CDR3 residues: CASSQGAAETQYF. The CDR3 nucleotides are TGCGCCAGCAGCCAAGGAGCAGCAGAGACCCAGTACTTC.

V is TRBV27 and J is TRBJ2-4, with TRBD1 matching over 12 bases. V shed 5 bases, J shed 8 bases, and the junction held 7 bases outside the gene matches. The CDR3 is made up of 15 amino acids. CDR1 MNHEY and CDR2 SMNVEV come from the germline V gene (reference sequence). This chain's CDR3 is CASSEPGQGAHIQYF. CDR3 bases: TGTGCCAGCAGTGAGCCGGGACAGGGGGCGCACATTCAGTACTTC.

The chain has TRBV11-2 and TRBJ2-3; 7 nucleotides match TRBD2. This CDR3 spans 17 amino acids. Germline trimming cut 4 bases from V and 4 bases from J; bases unmatched to any gene: 14. Germline CDR1 SGHAT, CDR2 FQNNGV. The CDR3: CASSSPGGGKGADTQYF. In DNA, the CDR3 is TGTGCCAGCAGCTCCCCGGGCGGGGGAAAAGGTGCAGATACGCAGTATTTT.

The chain carries TRBV30 and TRBJ1-2; 9 bases align to TRBD1. Germline V lookup: CDR1 GTSNPN, CDR2 SVGIG (reference sequence). J was trimmed by 4 bases and V by 4 bases; bases with no gene match: 10. The CDR3 covers 15 residues. The CDR3 DNA sequence: TGTGCCTGGAAGAGCCCGGGACAGGGATCCTATGGCTACACCTTC. Protein sequence: CAWKSPGQGSYGYTF.

The rearrangement links TRBV7-2 to TRBJ2-7; D is perhaps TRBD1 (6 bases). The V end lost 5 bases, the J end lost 9 bases, and 17 bases lay between the germline ends. This CDR3 has 13 amino acids. Germline values: CDR1 SGHTA, CDR2 FQGNSA. CDR3 nucleotides: TGTGCCAGCAGCATAAACAGGGATGGGGTGCAGTACTTC. The encoded protein is CASSINRDGVQYF.

The chain combines TRBV6-1 with TRBJ1-2, with TRBD1 as a possible D gene (6 bases). V gave up 2 bases and J gave up 4 bases, with 11 bases separating them. Germline V lookup: CDR1 MNHNS, CDR2 SASEGT. The CDR3 extends over 14 amino acids. The CDR3: CASSERTAPYGYTF. As DNA, the CDR3 is TGTGCCAGCAGTGAACGGACAGCCCCCTATGGCTACACCTTC.